Listed below are T cell receptor beta chains from one sample, sequenced in a study of blood T cell repertoires in COVID-19. Here immunoSEQ multiplex PCR was the method, and the copy in TCRdb shows in-frame clones only, minus some. The table shows 150,000 to 200,000 clones, with roughly 87% occurring only once. The sequenced material came from peripheral blood. These receptor sequences come from a man aged 18 to 29 who had recovered from COVID-19. Both conserved end residues are trimmed from each CDR3. Each record gives: CDR3 protein, V gene, D gene. A D gene is named only where the DNA matches it firmly.

SAQTGFLSGNTIY	TRBV29-1	.
ASSFLGTGGYEQY	TRBV6-5	TRBD1
ASSVEVGTYGYT	TRBV9	.
ASSFSRGAYEQY	TRBV7-2	.
ASSVTGSTEAF	TRBV5-1	.
ASSLSGSSPPTDTQY	TRBV5-1	.
ASSSVEDTEAF	TRBV5-1	.
ASSSGNGNTIY	TRBV6-2/TRBV6-3	.
ASSAGDGNTIY	TRBV2	.
AITIQGLEGYT	TRBV10-3	TRBD1
ASSQTGFSGNTIY	TRBV5-1	TRBD1
ASSRRPGGRETQY	TRBV4-3	TRBD2
ASRTLGDRGYEQY	TRBV6-5	TRBD1
ASTLEREYPF	TRBV18	TRBD2
ASSHNPGQGALGYT	TRBV27	TRBD1
ASSSGTGQGVWETQY	TRBV7-7	TRBD1
AIRTGGRVEQF	TRBV10-3	TRBD1
ASSPATGTDTQY	TRBV2	.
SVNRGVDNEQF	TRBV29-1	.
ASSRDSYSPLH	TRBV6-2/TRBV6-3	.
ASSETRGPYEQY	TRBV25-1	.
ASSVAMGGGAGYT	TRBV9	.
ASSLSGGRVTQY	TRBV11-2	TRBD2
ASSLSGGRPSTQY	TRBV7-8	TRBD2
ASKGGGTSTNEKLF	TRBV19	.
ASSVGAGSSYEQY	TRBV9	.
SVVGGSGPTGELF	TRBV29-1	TRBD2
ASSFTPKMGSLGGDT	TRBV7-2	.
ASSIAGGPDTQY	TRBV19	TRBD2
ASSGRNSPLH	TRBV28	.
ASSTGGFSYEQY	TRBV19	TRBD1
ASSHELAPYQETQY	TRBV5-4	TRBD2
ATSPLLAGGLSSYNEQF	TRBV15	TRBD2
ASSLDGRAYEQY	TRBV28	.
ASRLRGVGETQY	TRBV27	.
SVTGQYHGYT	TRBV29-1	.
ASSDLSAGYQETQY	TRBV6-1	TRBD2